The 25 T cell receptor beta chains below were found in one sample sequenced in a study of OX40 agonist ivuxolimab in advanced cancers. Clones were sequenced by immunoSEQ multiplex PCR, and TCRdb holds only the in-frame ones, with some missing. The table shows approximately 77,000 clones, with roughly 91% occurring only once. The sequences come from CD4+ or CD8+ T cells sorted from blood, collected in a trial of the OX40 agonist ivuxolimab. All receptors come from an adult with an advanced solid tumor such as melanoma, head and neck, liver or kidney cancer.

This clone was detected a few times. This chain joins TRBV4-2 and TRBJ2-1, with unresolved D. The CDR3 contains 15 residues. Deletions cut 1 base from V and 10 bases from J, with 17 bases between. Germline CDR1 LGHNA, CDR2 YNFKEQ. The CDR3 nucleotides are TGTGCCAGCAGCCAAGGGTGGGCCGGGCCCGACGAGCAGTTCTTC. It yields the protein CASSQGWAGPDEQFF.

In this sample, this clone turned up a few times. This sequence joins TRBV18 and TRBJ2-4, with D maybe TRBD2 (5 bases). In germline, CDR1 is KGHSH, CDR2 LQKENI. The CDR3 has 12 amino acids. Between the trimmed V and J ends, which lost 3 bases and 5 bases, there was a span of 5 bases. The CDR3 region has the DNA TGTGCCAGCTCACCGGGAGAAAACATTCAGTACTTC. Its protein is CASSPGENIQYF.

The CDR3 loop is CASSLAARPSGELFF. As DNA, the CDR3 is TGTGCCAGCAGCTTAGCCGCGAGGCCTTCCGGGGAGCTGTTTTTT. The chain uses TRBV11-3 and TRBJ2-2; D call uncertain. CDR3 length: 15 residues. The germline V gene has CDR1 SGHNT and CDR2 YENEEA. The germline V and J ends were trimmed by 1 base and 6 bases, with 12 bases remaining between them.

V gene TRBV5-4 combines with J gene TRBJ1-2, with D unclear. The germline gives CDR1 SGHNT, CDR2 YYREEE (reference sequence). Trimming pared 1 base from V and 8 bases from J, leaving 12 bases between. The CDR3 has 13 amino acids. The CDR3 sequence is CASSLFGTGGYTF. CDR3 DNA: TGTGCCAGCAGCTTGTTTGGTACGGGGGGCTACACCTTC.

The V call is TRBV6-5, the J call TRBJ1-5; possible D gene TRBD1, 5 bases. The length of the CDR3 is 14 residues. V lost 5 bases and J 7 bases, leaving 15 bases between the germline ends. The V gene's germline CDR1 is MNHEY and CDR2 SVGAGI. The CDR3 spells CASSAGRGRQPQHF. For the CDR3, the DNA is TGTGCCAGCAGTGCAGGGAGGGGTCGACAGCCCCAGCATTTT.

V usage is TRBV11-3 and J usage is TRBJ2-3; D might be TRBD2 (6 bases). V lost 2 bases, J lost 3 bases, and 12 bases lay in between. Germline CDR1 SGHNT, CDR2 YENEEA. This CDR3 comprises 15 residues. The CDR3 DNA sequence: TGTGCCAGCAGCTTACGGGGGAAGGCTACAGATACGCAGTATTTT. Amino acid sequence: CASSLRGKATDTQYF.

This chain connects TRBV6-6 to TRBJ2-7; D possibly corresponds to TRBD1 (6 bases). V lost 0 bases and J 2 bases, leaving 11 bases between the germline ends. From germline, CDR1 is MNHNY and CDR2 SVGAGI (reference sequence). The CDR3 length is 15 residues. The CDR3 here is CASSYSIRGPYEQYF. CDR3 DNA: TGTGCCAGCAGTTACTCGATCAGGGGACCCTACGAGCAGTACTTC.

The chain joins TRBV10-3 to TRBJ2-3; 13 nucleotides line up with TRBD2. The CDR3 has 14 amino acids. V shed 11 bases, J shed 5 bases, and the junction held 7 bases outside the gene matches. CDR1 and CDR2 (germline): ENHRY, SYGVKD. The CDR3 loop is CAVGLAGVEDTQYF. DNA for the CDR3: TGTGCCGTAGGACTAGCGGGAGTCGAAGATACGCAGTATTTT.

CDR3 DNA: TGTGCCAGCAGCCGGGACTACAACTACGAGCAGTACTTC. Its protein is CASSRDYNYEQYF. This chain links TRBV4-2 with TRBJ2-7; 7 bases match TRBD2. Trimming at V came to 4 bases and at J to 3 bases, leaving 3 bases not matched to a gene. CDR1 and CDR2 (germline): LGHNA, YNFKEQ. The CDR3 runs 13 residues.

V is TRBV6-5 and J is TRBJ2-1; 11 bases map to TRBD2. This CDR3 is built from 16 residues. Germline CDR1 is MNHEY and CDR2 is SVGAGI. V shed 4 bases, J shed 5 bases, and the junction held 7 bases outside the gene matches. The CDR3 is CASSSLAGGPNNEQFF. The CDR3 DNA is TGTGCCAGCAGTTCTTTAGCGGGAGGGCCAAACAATGAGCAGTTCTTC.

CDR3 bases: TGTGCCAGCAGCTTGCTAGCGGGGCATGCCGAGACCCAGTACTTC. It encodes CASSLLAGHAETQYF. V is TRBV7-2 and J is TRBJ2-5; 9 nucleotides line up with TRBD2. This CDR3 has 15 amino acids. Trimming removed 3 bases from V and 5 bases from J; junction bases left unmatched: 7. Germline V gene lookup returns CDR1 SGHTA and CDR2 FQGNSA.

The gene calls are TRBV7-2 and TRBJ2-3; TRBD2 is a possible D gene (5 bases). The CDR3 runs 15 residues. CDR1 SGHTA and CDR2 FQGNSA come from the germline V gene. V dropped 2 bases and J dropped 2 bases, with 11 bases sitting between them. CDR3 bases: TGTGCCAGCAGCTTAAGTCTCGGGAACACAGATACGCAGTATTTT. Amino acids: CASSLSLGNTDTQYF.

The genes are TRBV2 and TRBJ1-3; 7 nucleotides align to TRBD1. The CDR3 runs to 16 residues. V gave up 8 bases and J gave up 0 bases; unmatched junction bases: 10. Germline V gene sequence: CDR1 SNHLY, CDR2 FYNNEI. Here the CDR3 DNA reads TGTGCCAGCTCCCGAGACAGGGCGCACTCTGGAAACACCATATATTTT. This encodes CASSRDRAHSGNTIYF.

The rearrangement uses TRBV27 and TRBJ1-6; D is undetermined. The CDR3 covers 17 residues. Germline V gene lookup returns CDR1 MNHEY and CDR2 SMNVEV (reference sequence). Trimming shortened V by 5 bases and J by 7 bases, and 21 bases separated the two germline ends. CDR3 nucleotides: TGTGCCAGCAGTCCAATAATGCGGAGGGCGCCAAATTCACCCCTCCACTTT. Amino acids: CASSPIMRRAPNSPLHF.

The V call is TRBV5-8, the J call TRBJ2-3; the D gene is possibly TRBD1 (6 bases). V shed 4 bases and J shed 5 bases, with 17 bases lying between them. This CDR3 region has 15 residues. Germline CDR1 and CDR2: SGHTS and YDEGEE. The CDR3 protein is CASSPRGHQGDTQYF. Written as DNA, the CDR3 is TGTGCCAGCAGCCCCAGGGGTCATCAGGGAGATACGCAGTATTTT.

V usage is TRBV18 and J usage is TRBJ1-3; TRBD1 might be the D (5 bases). V lost 3 bases and J lost 1, with 16 bases in between. The CDR3 spans 17 residues. The germline CDR1 and CDR2 sequences are KGHSH and LQKENI. The CDR3 DNA reads as TGTGCCAGCTCACCCCAACCGCCGGACACGTCTGGAAACACCATATATTTT. Amino acid sequence: CASSPQPPDTSGNTIYF.

This clone appeared once. V gene TRBV5-1 combines with J gene TRBJ2-3; D is undetermined. V shed 0 bases and J shed 4 bases, with 6 bases lying between them. The CDR3 loop spans 13 amino acids. Germline CDR1 and CDR2: SGHRS and YFSETQ. In DNA, the CDR3 is TGCGCCAGCAGCTTGGATGGGGCAGATACGCAGTATTTT. Protein product: CASSLDGADTQYF.

The rearrangement uses TRBV29-1 and TRBJ1-6; no clear D gene. Trimming cost V 5 bases and J 4 bases, with 18 bases left between them. Germline assignment: CDR1 SQVTM and CDR2 ANQGSEA. The CDR3 contains 16 residues. The CDR3 region has the DNA TGCAGCGTTCGGATTCTGACGGAGTATTATAATTCACCCCTCCACTTT. Its translation is CSVRILTEYYNSPLHF.

V usage is TRBV14 and J usage is TRBJ1-3; 9 bases map to TRBD1. V dropped 2 bases and J dropped 4; count of bases not matched to a gene: 6. Looked up from germline, CDR1 is SGHDN and CDR2 is FVKESK. This CDR3 comprises 16 residues. CDR3 sequence reads: CASSQIQGAEGNTIYF. The CDR3 nucleotides read TGTGCCAGCAGCCAAATACAGGGGGCAGAAGGAAACACCATATATTTT.

The V gene is TRBV19, the J gene TRBJ2-5; no clear D gene. The CDR3 has 13 amino acids. The V and J ends lost 1 base and 0 bases respectively, with 3 bases between them. Germline V lookup: CDR1 LNHDA, CDR2 SQIVND (reference sequence). CDR3 residues: CASSIGYQETQYF. The CDR3, as DNA: TGTGCCAGTAGTATAGGGTACCAAGAGACCCAGTACTTC.

The V gene is TRBV5-4, the J gene TRBJ2-7; the match to TRBD1 covers 8 bases. The length of the CDR3 is 14 residues. CDR1 is SGHNT, CDR2 YYREEE, per germline (reference sequence). The junction had 6 bases not matched to a gene; V was cut back by 2 bases and J by 5 bases. In nucleotides, the CDR3 is TGTGCCAGCAGCTTTTACAGGGGGAACAACGAGCAGTACTTC. This translates into CASSFYRGNNEQYF.

The genes are TRBV27 and TRBJ1-2, with a weak D call TRBD1 (6 bases). Germline CDR1 reads MNHEY; CDR2 reads SMNVEV (reference sequence). V lost 6 bases to trimming and J lost 7 bases, with 15 bases between them. CDR3 length equals 13 residues. In DNA, the CDR3 is TGTGCCAGCAGACTTATACAGGGTAGTGGCTACACCTTC. Its translation: CASRLIQGSGYTF.

The chain recombines TRBV27 with TRBJ2-3; no reliable D call. Deletions cut 6 bases from V and 5 bases from J, with 9 bases between. Germline V lookup: CDR1 MNHEY, CDR2 SMNVEV (reference sequence). The CDR3 totals 12 residues. The CDR3 DNA reads as TGTGCCAGCAGCCCCCAGCAAGATACGCAGTATTTT. Protein product: CASSPQQDTQYF.

This clone has only a few counts. The V call is TRBV18, the J call TRBJ1-5; perhaps TRBD1 as D (5 bases). V was cut by 6 bases and J by 4 bases, with 10 bases left in between. This CDR3 is 13 amino acids long. CDR1 is KGHSH and CDR2 is LQKENI in the germline V gene. The CDR3 loop reads CASSGGTNQPQHF. As DNA, the CDR3 is TGTGCCAGCTCTGGGGGGACTAATCAGCCCCAGCATTTT.

The rearrangement links TRBV11-2 to TRBJ2-5; 15 nucleotides align to TRBD2. V dropped 5 bases and J dropped 5; count of bases not matched to a gene: 9. The CDR3 sequence is 17 residues long. In germline, CDR1 is SGHAT, CDR2 FQNNGV. Here the CDR3 DNA reads TGTGCCAGCAGCCGAGTGGGACTAGCGGGAGGCCGTGAGACCCAGTACTTC. Translation gives CASSRVGLAGGRETQYF.